This passage covers 14 T cell receptor beta chains from one sample sequenced in a study of blood T cell repertoires in COVID-19. Measured with immunoSEQ multiplex PCR; TCRdb has only the in-frame clones, and not every one. Of roughly 24,000 clones listed, roughly 90% were seen once; the top ten hold 1.5% to 2%. What was sequenced was peripheral blood. These receptors all come from a woman aged 60-75 years with active COVID-19.

The chain employs TRBV14 and TRBJ2-1, with D maybe TRBD2 (6 bases). The CDR3 contains 17 residues. Trimming pared 4 bases from V and 0 bases from J, leaving 16 bases between. Germline CDR1 is SGHDN and CDR2 is FVKESK. This CDR3 is CASSRRDGQSSYNEQFF. The CDR3 DNA is TGTGCCAGCAGCCGGCGGGACGGTCAGAGCTCCTACAATGAGCAGTTCTTC. Full variable domain (remainder filled in from reference TRBV14 and TRBJ2-1): EAGVTQFPSHSVIEKGQTVTLRCDPISGHDNLYWYRRVMGKEIKFLLHFVKESKQDESGMPNNRFLAERTGGTYSTLKVQPAELEDSGVYFCASSRRDGQSSYNEQFFGPGTRLTVL.

The sample holds a few counts of this clone. This rearrangement joins TRBV6-5 to TRBJ2-7; 8 bases fit TRBD2. The CDR3 has 14 amino acids. The J segment lost 2 bases and the V segment lost 6 bases, leaving 6 bases of the junction unmatched. CDR1 and CDR2 (germline): MNHEY, SVGAGI. CDR3 bases: TGTGCCAGCAGGGCGGGGGGCACCCCCTACGAGCAGTACTTC. The encoded protein is CASRAGGTPYEQYF.

The gene calls are TRBV7-8 and TRBJ1-5; the D is unclear. This CDR3 comprises 15 residues. Trimming removed 5 bases from V and 1 base from J, with 12 bases in between. The V gene's germline CDR1 is SGHVS and CDR2 FQNEAQ. In DNA form, the CDR3 reads TGTGCCAGCAGCCGGGCCCCGGGGAGCAATCAGCCCCAGCATTTT. Translating it yields CASSRAPGSNQPQHF.

The chain employs TRBV19 and TRBJ1-4; 7 nucleotides agree with TRBD1. Germline loops: CDR1 LNHDA, CDR2 SQIVND (reference sequence). With V trimmed by 8 bases and J by 0 bases, 3 bases remained unmatched. The CDR3 is 14 amino acids. As DNA, the CDR3 is TGTGCCAGTGGAGGGACAGCAACTAATGAAAAACTGTTTTTT. This encodes CASGGTATNEKLFF.

The CDR3 DNA reads as TGCGCCAGCAGCTGGACGACAGGCAACCTAGCGGGAGGGCCTCGCTACGAGCAGTACTTC. Protein: CASSWTTGNLAGGPRYEQYF. The rearrangement joins TRBV5-1 to TRBJ2-7; 12 bases fit TRBD2. The CDR3 runs to 20 residues. Germline V lookup: CDR1 SGHRS, CDR2 YFSETQ. Losses at the gene ends were 3 bases for V and 3 bases for J; bases not matched to a gene: 19.

This chain joins TRBV27 and TRBJ2-1; TRBD1 matches 7 bases. This CDR3 contains 15 residues. In germline, CDR1 is MNHEY, CDR2 SMNVEV (reference sequence). V shed 3 bases and J 4 bases; nucleotides not matched to a gene: 6. The CDR3 reads CASSFSRTGYNEQFF. CDR3 bases: TGTGCCAGCAGTTTCTCCCGGACAGGTTACAATGAGCAGTTCTTC.

This chain uses TRBV28 with TRBJ2-2; 11 positions match TRBD2. Germline V lookup: CDR1 MDHEN, CDR2 SYDVKM. V trimming: 6 bases; J trimming: 6 bases; junction bases outside the gene matches: 15. The CDR3 covers 18 residues. The CDR3 DNA is TGTGCCAGCAGCCCGCCCGGACTAGCGGGCCGCGAGTCCGGGGAGCTGTTTTTT. This gives the protein CASSPPGLAGRESGELFF. The entire variable domain, with the rest obtained from reference TRBV28 and TRBJ2-2, is as follows: DVKVTQSSRYLVKRTGEKVFLECVQDMDHENMFWYRQDPGLGLRLIYFSYDVKMKEKGDIPEGYSVSREKKERFSLILESASTNQTSMYLCASSPPGLAGRESGELFFGEGSRLTVL.

The chain is built from TRBV28 and TRBJ1-5, with a weak D call TRBD1 (5 bases). This CDR3 is 18 amino acids long. V lost 3 bases and J lost 5, with 23 bases in between. Germline CDR1 MDHEN, CDR2 SYDVKM. CDR3 loop: CASSFPKTRGILYQPQHF. CDR3 sequence (DNA): TGTGCCAGCAGTTTTCCTAAGACCCGGGGGATATTATATCAGCCCCAGCATTTT.

The rearrangement links TRBV10-3 to TRBJ2-3; 8 positions match TRBD1. V gave up 5 bases and J gave up 4 bases; unmatched junction bases: 8. This CDR3 spans 15 amino acids. Germline loops: CDR1 ENHRY, CDR2 SYGVKD. The CDR3 DNA reads TGTGCCATCAGTCTAGGACAGGGCGGCGCAGATACGCAGTATTTT. This codes for CAISLGQGGADTQYF.

In DNA, the CDR3 is TGCGCCAGCAGCCCCCTAGCGGGAGTTGGTACCGGGGAGCTGTTTTTT. Residues: CASSPLAGVGTGELFF. This chain links TRBV4-1 with TRBJ2-2; 10 nucleotides match TRBD2. Per germline, CDR1 MGHRA and CDR2 YSYEKL. Trimming took 4 bases from V and 5 from J; bases not matched to a gene: 7. The CDR3 is 16 residues long.

The genes are TRBV6-5 and TRBJ2-7, with 7 bases identical to TRBD2. V was clipped by 0 bases and J by 1 base; unmatched bases: 6. The CDR3 covers 16 residues. Germline V gene lookup returns CDR1 MNHEY and CDR2 SVGAGI. CDR3 sequence reads: CASSYSGRERSYEQYF. The DNA for the CDR3 is TGTGCCAGCAGTTACTCAGGGCGGGAGAGGTCCTACGAGCAGTACTTC.

The J gene is TRBJ2-2, the V gene TRBV9, with 9 bases aligning to TRBD2. This CDR3 spans 16 amino acids. Germline V gives CDR1 SGDLS, CDR2 YYNGEE. Trimming took 3 bases from V and 2 from J; bases not matched to a gene: 5. The CDR3 loop reads CASSARLAGNTGELFF. The CDR3, as DNA: TGTGCCAGCAGCGCGAGGCTAGCGGGAAACACCGGGGAGCTGTTTTTT.

This chain joins TRBV10-3 and TRBJ2-2; no firm D call. The CDR3 loop spans 13 amino acids. Trimming cost V 6 bases and J 2 bases, with 7 bases left between them. Germline loops: CDR1 ENHRY, CDR2 SYGVKD. The CDR3 coding sequence is TGTGCCATCAGGGGCAGAAACACCGGGGAGCTGTTTTTT. This translates into CAIRGRNTGELFF.

J is TRBJ2-3 and V is TRBV7-9, with TRBD2 matching 9 bases. The CDR3 totals 19 residues. CDR1 and CDR2 from the germline V gene are SEHNR and FQNEAQ (reference sequence). Unmatched junction bases numbered 16, after V lost 1 base and J lost 5 bases. CDR3: CASSLGRLSGSRPGDTQYF. Here the CDR3 DNA reads TGTGCCAGCAGCTTAGGAAGACTTAGCGGGAGCCGGCCGGGAGATACGCAGTATTTT.